A single sample gave rise to the 27 T cell receptor beta chains below, sequenced in a study of T cell responses to AZD1222 COVID-19 vaccine. Libraries were prepared by immunoSEQ multiplex PCR; TCRdb keeps only in-frame clonotypes and omits some of them. Among about 150,000 clones listed, 93% were seen once. This specimen was peripheral blood, taken on day 0 of AZD1222 vaccination. These receptors were obtained from an adult in good health.

The rearrangement uses TRBV28 and TRBJ2-5; no clear D. The germline V and J ends were trimmed by 2 bases and 3 bases, with 7 bases remaining between them. Per germline, CDR1 MDHEN and CDR2 SYDVKM. This CDR3 is 13 amino acids long. DNA for the CDR3: TGTGCCAGCAGTTTAGGAGCAGAAGAGACCCAGTACTTC. It is translated as CASSLGAEETQYF. The complete variable domain, with remaining parts taken from reference TRBV28 and TRBJ2-5, reads DVKVTQSSRYLVKRTGEKVFLECVQDMDHENMFWYRQDPGLGLRLIYFSYDVKMKEKGDIPEGYSVSREKKERFSLILESASTNQTSMYLCASSLGAEETQYFGPGTRLLVL.

The rearrangement uses TRBV11-3 and TRBJ1-2, with D unresolved. Germline CDR1 and CDR2: SGHNT and YENEEA. With 1 base removed from V and 6 bases from J, the gap between germline ends came to 18 bases. There are 16 residues in the CDR3. The CDR3 protein is CASSLGATRRNDGYTF. In DNA form, the CDR3 reads TGTGCCAGCAGCTTAGGGGCGACAAGACGGAACGATGGCTACACCTTC. Variable domain in full (rest from reference TRBV11-3 and TRBJ1-2): EAGVVQSPRYKIIEKKQPVAFWCNPISGHNTLYWYLQNLGQGPELLIRYENEEAVDDSQLPKDRFSAERLKGVDSTLKIQPAELGDSAVYLCASSLGATRRNDGYTFGSGTRLTVV.

This clone was recorded once. The chain carries TRBV12-3 or TRBV12-4 and TRBJ2-5; tentatively, D is TRBD2 (6 bases). Trimming removed 10 bases from V and 5 bases from J, with 17 bases in between. The CDR3 has 13 residues. The CDR3 bases are TGTGCCACCTCCCAGATGGCGGGGGAGACCCAGTACTTC. As protein: CATSQMAGETQYF.

The chain employs TRBV4-1 and TRBJ1-3; possible D gene TRBD1, 5 bases. The CDR3 consists of 15 residues. Trimming removed 2 bases at V and 1 base at J, with 9 bases between. Germline CDR1 MGHRA, CDR2 YSYEKL. The CDR3 nucleotides are TGCGCCAGCAGCCAAATGGGGGGATCTGGAAACACCATATATTTT. Protein product: CASSQMGGSGNTIYF.

The V and J genes are TRBV27 and TRBJ1-5; unclear D gene. The CDR3 runs 13 residues. The V gene lost 2 bases and the J gene lost 5 bases, with 7 bases spanning the gap. Germline CDR1 and CDR2: MNHEY and SMNVEV (reference sequence). CDR3 bases: TGTGCCAGCAGTTTAGCCGTGGATCAGCCCCAGCATTTT. Its protein is CASSLAVDQPQHF.

The chain recombines TRBV12-3 or TRBV12-4 with TRBJ1-1, with D tentatively TRBD1 (5 bases). Trimming took off 7 bases at V and 5 bases at J, with 14 bases between the two ends. The CDR3 sequence is 13 residues long. The CDR3 DNA follows: TGTGCCAGCACCCAACAGGCGGGGACTGAAGCTTTCTTT. Protein: CASTQQAGTEAFF.

The V call is TRBV13, the J call TRBJ2-7; the match to TRBD2 covers 11 bases. The ends lost 2 bases at V and 2 bases at J; junction bases unmatched: 8. The germline CDR1 and CDR2 sequences are PRHDT and FYEKMQ (reference sequence). The CDR3 has 17 residues. The CDR3 DNA follows: TGTGCCAGCAGCTTAAGGGGTGGGGGACTAGCGGCCTACGAGCAGTACTTC. Translated, it gives CASSLRGGGLAAYEQYF.

The chain recombines TRBV3-1 (or the pseudogene TRBV3-2) with TRBJ2-1; 11 bases fit TRBD2. CDR3 length: 16 residues. CDR1 is LGHDT and CDR2 is YNNKEL in the germline V gene (reference sequence). The V and J ends lost 4 bases and 2 bases, in that order; junction bases with no gene match: 4. The CDR3: CASSPATSGTYNEQFF. In DNA form, the CDR3 reads TGTGCCAGCAGCCCAGCGACTAGCGGGACCTACAATGAGCAGTTCTTC.

The rearrangement joins TRBV30 to TRBJ1-1; D not resolved. V was shortened by 3 bases and J by 5 bases, with 4 bases between the two germline ends. The CDR3 consists of 10 residues. Germline V CDR1 and CDR2: GTSNPN, SVGIG (reference sequence). CDR3 sequence reads: CAWSRTEAFF. Written as DNA, the CDR3 is TGTGCCTGGAGCCGGACTGAAGCTTTCTTT.

CDR3 DNA: TGTGCCAGCAGCCCGGGACTAGCGAGCACAGATACGCAGTATTTT. This encodes CASSPGLASTDTQYF. This chain uses TRBV7-6 with TRBJ2-3; 10 bases line up with TRBD2. Germline values: CDR1 SGHVS, CDR2 FNYEAQ. The CDR3 totals 15 residues. V shed 5 bases and J 0 bases; nucleotides not matched to a gene: 2.

The table lists this clone with a count of one. The J gene is TRBJ2-1, the V gene TRBV21-1; the tabulated D call, TRBD2, remains unverified against the DNA. TRBV21-1 is a pseudogene segment. This CDR3 spans 16 amino acids. The CDR3: CASSRASGSSYNEQFF. The CDR3 DNA sequence: TGTGCCAGCAGCAGAGCTAGCGGGAGCTCCTACAATGAGCAGTTCTTC.

The V gene is TRBV29-1, the J gene TRBJ1-2; 7 bases match TRBD1. The germline CDR1 and CDR2 sequences are SQVTM and ANQGSEA. The V gene end was trimmed by 3 bases and the J gene end by 5 bases; junction bases not matched to a gene: 3. CDR3 size: 12 residues. CDR3 DNA sequence: TGCAGCGTTGAGACAGGGTGGTATGGCTACACCTTC. Its protein product is CSVETGWYGYTF.

The J gene is TRBJ2-7, the V gene TRBV11-2; TRBD2 aligns across 11 bases. V dropped 5 bases and J dropped 1; count of bases not matched to a gene: 7. The CDR3 length is 16 residues. In germline, CDR1 is SGHAT, CDR2 FQNNGV. In DNA form, the CDR3 reads TGTGCCAGCAGCAAGTCACGACTAGCGGGATCCTACGAGCAGTACTTC. This codes for CASSKSRLAGSYEQYF.

The chain is built from TRBV2 and TRBJ1-1, with D possibly TRBD1 on 5 matching bases. This CDR3 is built from 14 residues. Germline V gene sequence: CDR1 SNHLY, CDR2 FYNNEI. V was pared by 8 bases and J by 1 base, with 14 bases between. Written as DNA, the CDR3 is TGTGCCAGCGTGTTTGAAACAGGGAACACTGAAGCTTTCTTT. Its protein product is CASVFETGNTEAFF.

V gene TRBV30 combines with J gene TRBJ1-1; D is possibly TRBD1 (6 bases). The CDR3 loop spans 16 amino acids. V lost 0 bases and J lost 6, with 20 bases in between. Germline lookup yields CDR1 GTSNPN and CDR2 SVGIG (reference sequence). The CDR3: CAWSVWGPGGSPEAFF. In nucleotides, the CDR3 is TGTGCCTGGAGTGTCTGGGGGCCCGGGGGGAGCCCTGAAGCTTTCTTT.

CDR3 residues: CSVEDVENTEAFF. In nucleotides, the CDR3 is TGCAGCGTTGAAGATGTGGAGAACACTGAAGCTTTCTTT. The V and J genes are TRBV29-1 and TRBJ1-1; no clear D. Germline-derived CDR1 and CDR2 are SQVTM and ANQGSEA. CDR3 length equals 13 residues. V lost 0 bases and J lost 1, with 6 bases in between.

The J gene is TRBJ1-2, the V gene TRBV7-2; D is uncertain. The CDR3 has 17 residues. V was clipped by 0 bases and J by 3 bases, with 17 bases between them. The V gene's germline CDR1 is SGHTA and CDR2 FQGNSA. The CDR3 protein is CASSLAALQGGHYGYTF. The CDR3 DNA reads as TGTGCCAGCAGCTTAGCGGCCCTACAAGGAGGGCACTATGGCTACACCTTC.

The chain employs TRBV29-1 and TRBJ2-3; possibly TRBD2 for D (5 bases). The CDR3 is 13 residues long. V dropped 4 bases and J dropped 8 bases, with 16 bases sitting between them. The germline V gene has CDR1 SQVTM and CDR2 ANQGSEA. The CDR3, as DNA: TGCAGCGTTGCCACGTTGGACTTGGTTACGCAGTATTTT. The encoded protein is CSVATLDLVTQYF.

This chain connects TRBV18 to TRBJ1-1, with TRBD1 as a possible D gene (5 bases). The CDR3 has 14 residues. The germline V gene has CDR1 KGHSH and CDR2 LQKENI. Trimming stripped 3 bases from V and 1 base from J, with 9 bases between. CDR3: CASSPQQANTEAFF. The CDR3 DNA is TGTGCCAGCTCACCGCAACAGGCGAACACTGAAGCTTTCTTT.

This sequence joins TRBV27 and TRBJ2-2, with D uncertain. Germline assignment: CDR1 MNHEY and CDR2 SMNVEV (reference sequence). Trimming left V 5 bases short and J 1 base short, with 11 bases between. The CDR3 is 15 amino acids. The CDR3 loop is CASSTHLGNTGELFF. The CDR3 DNA reads TGTGCCAGCAGTACTCACCTGGGGAACACCGGGGAGCTGTTTTTT.

The V and J genes are TRBV19 and TRBJ2-1; 9 nucleotides line up with TRBD1. The CDR3 consists of 15 residues. CDR1 and CDR2 from the germline V gene are LNHDA and SQIVND (reference sequence). The junction had 6 bases not matched to a gene; V was cut back by 5 bases and J by 4 bases. The CDR3 sequence is CASSSRDRVYNEQFF. As DNA, the CDR3 is TGTGCCAGTAGTTCCCGGGACAGGGTTTACAATGAGCAGTTCTTC.

The rearrangement joins TRBV30 to TRBJ1-2; possibly TRBD1 for D (5 bases). The CDR3 contains 15 residues. CDR1 is GTSNPN and CDR2 is SVGIG in the germline V gene (reference sequence). Between the trimmed V and J ends, which lost 2 bases and 6 bases, there was a span of 19 bases. The CDR3 nucleotides read TGTGCCTGGAGTCCCTCCCTGGCAGGGAGGAATGGCTACACCTTC. Translation: CAWSPSLAGRNGYTF.

The chain links TRBV5-1 to TRBJ1-2, with D uncertain. Trimming cost V 3 bases and J 8 bases, with 23 bases left between them. The CDR3 is 16 amino acids. CDR1 and CDR2 (germline): SGHRS, YFSETQ. The CDR3, as DNA: TGCGCCAGCAGCTGGATGCTAACAGCTTTCCCTGGAGGCTACACCTTC. Amino acid sequence: CASSWMLTAFPGGYTF. The complete variable domain, with remaining parts taken from reference TRBV5-1 and TRBJ1-2, reads KAGVTQTPRYLIKTRGQQVTLSCSPISGHRSVSWYQQTPGQGLQFLFEYFSETQRNKGNFPGRFSGRQFSNSRSEMNVSTLELGDSALYLCASSWMLTAFPGGYTFGSGTRLTVV.

The chain links TRBV6-6 to TRBJ2-1; D call uncertain. This CDR3 has 16 residues. V gave up 0 bases and J gave up 3 bases, with 12 bases separating them. Germline CDR1 MNHNY, CDR2 SVGAGI (reference sequence). The CDR3 DNA follows: TGTGCCAGCAGTTACTCTCCGGGCCGCTTCTACAATGAGCAGTTCTTC. This translates into CASSYSPGRFYNEQFF.

This rearrangement joins TRBV7-9 to TRBJ2-7, with 7 bases fitting TRBD1. This CDR3 region has 15 residues. The J segment lost 0 bases and the V segment lost 6 bases, leaving 8 bases of the junction unmatched. Germline assignment: CDR1 SEHNR and CDR2 FQNEAQ (reference sequence). The CDR3, as DNA: TGTGCCAGCAGTGCCAGGGACAGCCTCTCCTACGAGCAGTACTTC. Amino acids: CASSARDSLSYEQYF.

The V and J genes are TRBV6-5 and TRBJ1-2; no definite D call. The germline V gene encodes CDR1 MNHEY and CDR2 SVGAGI. Trimming took 7 bases from V and 8 from J, leaving 14 bases between them. CDR3 length equals 12 residues. This chain's CDR3 is CASTTANGGYTF. The CDR3, as DNA: TGTGCCAGCACCACAGCCAATGGGGGCTACACCTTC.

The chain carries TRBV2 and TRBJ2-3, with 12 nucleotides matching TRBD2. V shed 6 bases and J 4 bases; nucleotides not matched to a gene: 8. This CDR3 has 16 amino acids. Germline V gene lookup returns CDR1 SNHLY and CDR2 FYNNEI. The CDR3 spells CASSLRLAGESDTQYF. The CDR3 nucleotides read TGTGCCAGCAGCCTTAGACTAGCGGGAGAATCAGATACGCAGTATTTT. The entire variable domain, with the rest obtained from reference TRBV2 and TRBJ2-3, is as follows: EPEVTQTPSHQVTQMGQEVILRCVPISNHLYFYWYRQILGQKVEFLVSFYNNEISEKSEIFDDQFSVERPDGSNFTLKIRSTKLEDSAMYFCASSLRLAGESDTQYFGPGTRLTVL.